Listed here are 21 T cell receptor beta chains from one sample, sequenced in a study of blood T cell repertoires in COVID-19. Produced via immunoSEQ multiplex PCR; TCRdb's table is partial and in-frame only. This sample has approximately 76,000 clones; roughly 89% occur once, and the top ten carry around 7.9%. The specimen was peripheral blood. Receptor source: a man younger than 40 with acute or convalescent COVID-19.

Only one count was recorded for this clone. The chain couples TRBV24-1 to TRBJ2-1; TRBD2 aligns across 8 bases. Germline V gives CDR1 KGHDR, CDR2 SFDVKD. This CDR3 spans 15 amino acids. The V segment lost 4 bases and the J segment 9 bases; nucleotides outside the gene matches: 10. The CDR3 region has the DNA TGTGCCACCAGTGAGCAAGCGGGAGTCCCCGGTGAGCAGTTCTTC. It translates to CATSEQAGVPGEQFF.

The chain employs TRBV9 and TRBJ2-6; tentatively, D is TRBD2 (7 bases). The germline gives CDR1 SGDLS, CDR2 YYNGEE. The CDR3 contains 18 residues. V lost 4 bases and J 3 bases, leaving 20 bases between the germline ends. The CDR3 here is CASSPVGGDLGGANVLTF. Written as DNA, the CDR3 is TGTGCCAGCAGCCCGGTAGGGGGGGACCTAGGTGGGGCCAACGTCCTGACTTTC.

The chain couples TRBV5-5 to TRBJ2-3; no firm D call. This CDR3 comprises 13 residues. Germline V CDR1 and CDR2: SGHKS, YYEKEE (reference sequence). Trimming removed 0 bases at V and 9 bases at J, with 11 bases between. The DNA for the CDR3 is TGTGCCAGCAGCTTGGAGCCTCGCCGAACGCAGTATTTT. Its translation is CASSLEPRRTQYF.

The table lists this clone with a few counts. This CDR3 is CASRVTRGAREKLFF. CDR3 sequence (DNA): TGTGCCAGCAGAGTTACGCGGGGGGCGCGAGAAAAACTGTTTTTT. The chain joins TRBV6-5 to TRBJ1-4; maybe TRBD1 (6 bases). V was shortened by 6 bases and J by 8 bases, with 19 bases between the two germline ends. The CDR3 covers 15 residues. CDR1 and CDR2 (germline): MNHEY, SVGAGI.

The chain uses TRBV7-9 and TRBJ1-2; D is ambiguous. This CDR3 is built from 14 residues. Germline V gene data show CDR1 as SEHNR and CDR2 as FQNEAQ (reference sequence). Trimming cost V 5 bases and J 2 bases, with 12 bases left between them. CDR3 nucleotide sequence: TGTGCCAGCAGCCCAGGCGTGTCGAACTATGGCTACACCTTC. Translated, it gives CASSPGVSNYGYTF.

V gene TRBV7-9 combines with J gene TRBJ2-3; 9 nucleotides agree with TRBD2. CDR1 and CDR2 (germline): SEHNR, FQNEAQ (reference sequence). This CDR3 has 16 amino acids. Unmatched junction bases numbered 4, after V lost 1 base and J lost 2 bases. For the CDR3, the DNA is TGTGCCAGCAGCTTAGTAAGCGGGAGGCCCACAGATACGCAGTATTTT. Residues: CASSLVSGRPTDTQYF.

The V and J genes are TRBV19 and TRBJ2-3; 7 nucleotides align to TRBD1. Germline CDR1 is LNHDA and CDR2 is SQIVND (reference sequence). This CDR3 is 15 amino acids long. V lost 4 bases to trimming and J lost 0 bases; unmatched junction nucleotides: 4. Here the CDR3 reads CASSSNRGSTDTQYF. CDR3 sequence (DNA): TGTGCCAGTAGTAGCAACAGGGGTAGCACAGATACGCAGTATTTT.

The rearrangement links TRBV5-4 to TRBJ2-5; D remains ambiguous. CDR3 length: 15 amino acids. Germline loops: CDR1 SGHNT, CDR2 YYREEE (reference sequence). Trimming pared 0 bases from V and 3 bases from J, leaving 12 bases between. CDR3 residues: CASSLESNPKETQYF. CDR3 bases: TGTGCCAGCAGCTTGGAGTCGAACCCTAAAGAGACCCAGTACTTC.

This chain joins TRBV7-2 and TRBJ2-2; D unclear. The germline CDR1 and CDR2 sequences are SGHTA and FQGNSA. V dropped 4 bases and J dropped 4 bases, with 4 bases sitting between them. The CDR3 has 12 amino acids. CDR3 sequence reads: CASSSFTGELFF. The CDR3 nucleotides are TGTGCCAGCAGCTCCTTCACCGGGGAGCTGTTTTTT.

The chain employs TRBV5-1 and TRBJ2-1; 13 bases are a match to TRBD2. The ends lost 0 bases at V and 7 bases at J; junction bases unmatched: 4. This CDR3 contains 16 residues. CDR1 is SGHRS, CDR2 YFSETQ, per germline. In DNA, the CDR3 is TGCGCCAGCAGCTTGGAAGTGGGACTAGCGGGAAATGAGCAGTTCTTC. It translates to CASSLEVGLAGNEQFF.

CDR3 residues: CASSLLATGSYETQYF. For the CDR3, the DNA is TGTGCCAGCAGCTTGCTAGCGACCGGGAGTTATGAGACCCAGTACTTC. The gene calls are TRBV7-3 and TRBJ2-5, with a tentative D call TRBD2 (6 bases). CDR1 and CDR2 (germline): SGHTA, FQGTGA. V shed 3 bases and J shed 5 bases, with 19 bases lying between them. This CDR3 comprises 16 residues.

The V call is TRBV30, the J call TRBJ2-3; the D gene is possibly TRBD1 (6 bases). CDR1 is GTSNPN, CDR2 SVGIG, per germline (reference sequence). The CDR3 covers 15 residues. V was cut by 3 bases and J by 2 bases, with 15 bases left in between. The DNA for the CDR3 is TGTGCCTGGAGATCTAGCAGGGGTAACACAGATACGCAGTATTTT. Encoded protein: CAWRSSRGNTDTQYF.

The chain couples TRBV11-2 to TRBJ1-3, with 9 positions matching TRBD1. This CDR3 region has 16 residues. The germline gives CDR1 SGHAT, CDR2 FQNNGV. Trimming at V came to 6 bases and at J to 0 bases, leaving 6 bases not matched to a gene. This CDR3 reads CASRDRGVISGNTIYF. The CDR3 DNA reads TGTGCCAGCAGGGACAGGGGCGTTATCTCTGGAAACACCATATATTTT.

The chain joins TRBV5-1 to TRBJ2-3; TRBD2 matches 9 bases. The CDR3 is 16 residues long. V lost 2 bases to trimming and J lost 5 bases; unmatched junction nucleotides: 9. Germline CDR1 SGHRS, CDR2 YFSETQ. The DNA for the CDR3 is TGCGCCAGCAGCTTATCGGCGGGAGGGCCTCAAGATACGCAGTATTTT. This codes for CASSLSAGGPQDTQYF.

In its sample, this clone was seen a few times. The CDR3 sequence is CASSESGTTDTQYF. CDR3 sequence (DNA): TGTGCCAGCAGTGAATCTGGCACCACAGATACGCAGTATTTT. The chain is built from TRBV6-4 and TRBJ2-3, with D unresolved. V shed 3 bases and J shed 2 bases, with 9 bases lying between them. The germline V gene encodes CDR1 MRHNA and CDR2 SNTAGT. This CDR3 has 14 residues.

The chain is built from TRBV29-1 and TRBJ2-5; TRBD1 aligns across 11 bases. With V trimmed by 1 base and J by 7 bases, 5 bases remained unmatched. The CDR3 is 14 amino acids. Germline V CDR1 and CDR2: SQVTM, ANQGSEA. The CDR3 sequence is CSVEVGTGGGTQYF. As DNA, the CDR3 is TGCAGCGTTGAAGTTGGGACAGGGGGGGGGACCCAGTACTTC.

The chain links TRBV6-4 to TRBJ1-1; D is ambiguous. The germline CDR1 and CDR2 sequences are MRHNA and SNTAGT. V was shortened by 4 bases and J by 4 bases, with 7 bases between the two germline ends. The CDR3 covers 12 residues. In nucleotides, the CDR3 is TGTGCCAGCAGTGCGGGAGGCACTGAAGCTTTCTTT. Translation: CASSAGGTEAFF.

The V gene is TRBV4-3, the J gene TRBJ2-1, with D perhaps matching TRBD2 (7 bases). Trimming removed 3 bases at V and 7 bases at J, with 16 bases between. Germline CDR1 is LGHNA and CDR2 is YSLEER. The CDR3 runs 15 residues. In DNA, the CDR3 is TGCGCCAGCAGCCAGGGAGGGGGGATCGGTAATGAGCAGTTCTTC. Translation: CASSQGGGIGNEQFF.

V is TRBV2 and J is TRBJ2-3, with D tentatively TRBD1 (6 bases). Looked up from germline, CDR1 is SNHLY and CDR2 is FYNNEI. V was pared by 5 bases and J by 3 bases, with 18 bases between. The CDR3 consists of 16 residues. DNA for the CDR3: TGTGCCAGCAGTCCCCAGGGGTTATTTGGTACAGATACGCAGTATTTT. Its translation is CASSPQGLFGTDTQYF.

The chain couples TRBV7-9 to TRBJ2-7; 11 bases align to TRBD2. The CDR3 has 16 amino acids. The V gene's germline CDR1 is SEHNR and CDR2 FQNEAQ (reference sequence). Trimming at V came to 4 bases and at J to 3 bases, leaving 8 bases not matched to a gene. CDR3 loop: CASSSTVAGGNYEQYF. As DNA, the CDR3 is TGTGCCAGCAGCTCTACCGTAGCGGGGGGGAACTACGAGCAGTACTTC. The full variable domain, rest sourced from reference TRBV7-9 and TRBJ2-7, is DTGVSQNPRHKITKRGQNVTFRCDPISEHNRLYWYRQTLGQGPEFLTYFQNEAQLEKSRLLSDRFSAERPKGSFSTLEIQRTEQGDSAMYLCASSSTVAGGNYEQYFGPGTRLTVT.

The J gene is TRBJ2-1, the V gene TRBV6-5; 9 bases align to TRBD1. CDR1 MNHEY and CDR2 SVGAGI come from the germline V gene. CDR3 length: 13 amino acids. With V trimmed by 4 bases and J by 7 bases, 2 bases remained unmatched. The CDR3 loop reads CASSSGTGNEQFF. CDR3 nucleotides: TGTGCCAGCAGTTCCGGGACAGGGAATGAGCAGTTCTTC.